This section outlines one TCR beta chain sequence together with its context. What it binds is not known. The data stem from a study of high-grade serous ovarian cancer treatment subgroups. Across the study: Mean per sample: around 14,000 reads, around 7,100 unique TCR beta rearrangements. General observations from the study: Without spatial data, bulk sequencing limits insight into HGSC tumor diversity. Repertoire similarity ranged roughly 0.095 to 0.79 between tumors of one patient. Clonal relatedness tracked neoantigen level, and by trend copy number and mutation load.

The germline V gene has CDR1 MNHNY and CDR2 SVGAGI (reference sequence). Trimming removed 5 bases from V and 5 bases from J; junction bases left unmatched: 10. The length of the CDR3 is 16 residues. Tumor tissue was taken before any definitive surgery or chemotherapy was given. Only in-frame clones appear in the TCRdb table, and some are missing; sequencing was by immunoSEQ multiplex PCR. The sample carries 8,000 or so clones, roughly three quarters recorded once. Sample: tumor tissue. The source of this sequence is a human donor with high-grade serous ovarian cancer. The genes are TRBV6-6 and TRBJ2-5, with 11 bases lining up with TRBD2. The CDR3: CASSLGVAGGGETQYF. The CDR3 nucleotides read TGTGCCAGCAGTCTCGGGGTAGCGGGGGGGGGCGAGACCCAGTACTTC.